The text below deals with one T cell receptor (beta chain). No antigen is known for it. Within one base of it there is no much larger clone, and no base qualities were kept. TCRbeta CDR3 regions were amplified from genomic DNA using the immunoSEQ Assay, a bias-controlled multiplex PCR. Under the source paper's analysis protocol: Within the assay, amplification of reference gene primers was used to estimate how many nucleated cells each sample contained. To quantify the absolute abundance of each unique TCRbeta CDR3 rearrangement, sequence reads were collapsed and filtered. For each sample, productive Simpson clonality was calculated as the square root of Simpson's diversity index over productive rearrangements. TCRdb obtained this table from immuneACCESS and retained in-frame rearrangements with V and J assigned. These tables miss some clones; where compared with another copy, unresolved V genes account for less than half of the shortfall, and the remainder is unexplained. V, J and clone size are taken as reported in that table, and D and trimming were inferred from the DNA itself. This sample holds over 250,000 clones; about 85% were observed only once. The ten largest account for roughly 14% of the sample.

Whole blood was collected in K2EDTA tubes by collaborating institutions according to the institutions' own protocols. Collaborator samples were shipped for TCRbeta analysis as frozen whole blood, isolated PBMCs, or DNA extracted from either sample type. The data were obtained in a study of blood T cell repertoires in COVID-19 (TCRdb year 2020). For the study in its entirety: Collaborator samples came from the United States, Italy and Spain and covered acute and convalescent phases of COVID-19. The material from the prospective study consisted of cDNA or gDNA derived from T cells, B-cell-depleted T cells, or PBMCs. Deeply sampled blood TCRbeta repertoires from subjects exposed to, actively infected with, or recovered from COVID-19 were included in the dataset. A freely available public database, intended as a resource for researchers studying the immune response to SARS-CoV-2, is where the repertoires were released. Samples were obtained from the ongoing ImmuneRACE study (first 160 participants) and from 1,254 subjects provided by 6 global collaborators. A de-identified subject ID, COVID-19 status, age in years and sex were almost always included in the sample metadata. Where available, HLA class I and class II types were obtained from metadata supplied by the sample provider rather than from assay-based typing. The study at large found these results: How much clinical and demographic metadata was included differed by source and by participant, and the metadata was provided uncurated.

V is clipped by 6 bases and J by 2 bases, and the sequence between their germline boundaries is 13 bases long. CDR1 and CDR2, per the germline V gene, are MNHEY and SVGEGT. Including the terminal cysteine and phenylalanine, the CDR3 comprises 14 residues. The retained sequence is limited to the CDR3, 42 bases, with the frame set at the first base. Specimen: peripheral blood. The chain joins TRBV6-2 or TRBV6-3 to TRBJ1-2; the best D guess is TRBD1, with 6 bases matching. This TCR derives from a human donor in a cohort sampled during active COVID-19. Here is the DNA: TGTGCCAGCAGCCGACAGGTCGCGAACTATGGCTACACCTTC. Translated, it gives CASSRQVANYGYTF.